The 17 T cell receptor beta chains given below trace back to one sample, sequenced in a study of T cells in Graves' hyperthyroidism and ophthalmopathy (dated by TCRdb to between 2019 and 2020). The library was obtained by multiplex PCR. This sample was sequenced with an Illumina HiSeq 2000. The TCR beta CDR3 regions were amplified from the RNA transcripts. For the first round of RT-PCR on the TCR CDR3, the HTBI primer set was used together with the Qiagen OneStep RT-PCR kit. TCRdb trimmed public reads at Q25 via fastp, called clones via MiXCR and kept in-frame beta chains. Each entry merges the rows of one CDR3 protein and shows their most common DNA and genes. For this sample there are 450,000 to 650,000 distinct CDR3 sequences; approximately 17% appear just once. The top ten hold roughly a sixth of the sample. Material: blood. The receptor set was obtained from a woman aged 18-29 years with Graves' ophthalmopathy.

The V call is TRBV30, the J call TRBJ1-5; maybe TRBD1 (5 bases). The ends were cut back, 0 bases at V and 5 bases at J, with 8 bases in the middle. The CDR3 runs 13 residues. In germline, CDR1 is GTSNPN, CDR2 SVGIG (reference sequence). The CDR3 protein is CAWSVQDDQPQHF. The DNA for the CDR3 is TGTGCCTGGAGTGTACAGGATGATCAGCCCCAGCATTTT.

The rearrangement links TRBV27 to TRBJ2-1; possibly TRBD1 for D (6 bases). CDR1 is MNHEY, CDR2 SMNVEV, per germline (reference sequence). CDR3 length equals 17 residues. V lost 5 bases and J 7 bases, leaving 24 bases between the germline ends. DNA of the CDR3: TGTGCCAGCAGTCCCCAGGGACCTTGGGGCCAGGGGAATGAGCAGTTCTTC. Its protein is CASSPQGPWGQGNEQFF.

The chain employs TRBV4-1 and TRBJ2-5; possible D gene TRBD1, 5 bases. Per germline, CDR1 MGHRA and CDR2 YSYEKL. Trimming removed 4 bases from V and 2 bases from J, with 17 bases in between. The CDR3 is 16 residues long. The CDR3 spells CASSLHPDSQQETQYF. In DNA, the CDR3 is TGCGCCAGCAGCCTCCATCCTGACAGTCAGCAAGAGACCCAGTACTTC.

This clonotype was observed many times. The chain joins TRBV12-3 or TRBV12-4 to TRBJ1-5, with 9 nucleotides matching TRBD1. The trim removed 6 bases at V and 0 bases at J, leaving 6 bases unmatched. This CDR3 is 16 amino acids long. The CDR3 protein is CASSRTGEFSNQPQHF. The CDR3 coding sequence is TGTGCCAGCAGCAGGACAGGGGAATTTAGCAATCAGCCCCAGCATTTT.

This clonotype was counted at least ten times. The V and J genes are TRBV28 and TRBJ2-7; D gene uncertain. This CDR3 is 12 amino acids long. Trimming cost V 3 bases and J 6 bases, with 9 bases left between them. In germline, CDR1 is MDHEN, CDR2 SYDVKM. CDR3 residues: CASSLGSSEQYF. In DNA form, the CDR3 reads TGTGCCAGCAGTTTGGGCTCTTCCGAGCAGTACTTC. Looking up the rest from reference TRBV28 and TRBJ2-7 gives the full variable domain: DVKVTQSSRYLVKRTGEKVFLECVQDMDHENMFWYRQDPGLGLRLIYFSYDVKMKEKGDIPEGYSVSREKKERFSLILESASTNQTSMYLCASSLGSSEQYFGPGTRLTVT.

This clonotype was detected many times. CDR3 bases: TGTGCCAGCAGCCGAGCAGTTGGGACCGGGGAGCTGTTTTTT. This codes for CASSRAVGTGELFF. The chain carries TRBV7-2 and TRBJ2-2; D unresolved. The CDR3 covers 14 residues. Trimming took 5 bases from V and 5 from J, leaving 12 bases between them. Germline V lookup: CDR1 SGHTA, CDR2 FQGNSA.

This clonotype was detected only a few times. The J gene is TRBJ2-5, the V gene TRBV7-9; D uncertain. Germline-derived CDR1 and CDR2 are SEHNR and FQNEAQ (reference sequence). CDR3 length: 14 amino acids. Trimming pared 3 bases from V and 2 bases from J, leaving 10 bases between. Here the CDR3 DNA reads TGTGCCAGCAGCTTTCGCGAAGAGCAAGAGACCCAGTACTTC. This gives the protein CASSFREEQETQYF.

In its sample, this clonotype was seen many times. The chain uses TRBV7-9 and TRBJ2-5, with D possibly being TRBD2 (5 bases). The germline V gene encodes CDR1 SEHNR and CDR2 FQNEAQ (reference sequence). This CDR3 region has 15 residues. The V end was cut by 5 bases, the J end by 9 bases, with 22 bases between. The CDR3 region is CASSHFQEYGEPQYF. DNA of the CDR3: TGTGCCAGCAGCCACTTTCAGGAGTACGGGGAGCCCCAGTACTTC.

This clonotype was seen many times. The rearrangement uses TRBV30 and TRBJ1-2; 9 bases map to TRBD1. J gave up 8 bases and V 3 bases, and 16 bases lay outside the gene matches. The V gene's germline CDR1 is GTSNPN and CDR2 SVGIG (reference sequence). The CDR3 is made up of 16 amino acids. In DNA, the CDR3 is TGTGCCTGGAGGGGTATTGGGGACAGGGAAGTTCTCGGCTACACCTTC. It translates to CAWRGIGDREVLGYTF.

This clonotype was counted ten times or more. The chain employs TRBV3-1 and TRBJ2-5; TRBD1 might be the D (6 bases). From germline, CDR1 is LGHDT and CDR2 YNNKEL (reference sequence). V dropped 3 bases and J dropped 7 bases, with 12 bases sitting between them. This CDR3 is 13 amino acids long. CDR3 region: CASSHGTKGTQYF. The CDR3 region has the DNA TGTGCCAGCAGCCATGGGACAAAAGGGACCCAGTACTTC.

This clonotype was recorded at least ten times. The chain carries TRBV12-3 or TRBV12-4 and TRBJ1-2; TRBD1 might be the D (6 bases). The CDR3 contains 16 residues. Trimming took 5 bases from V and 4 from J, leaving 20 bases between them. CDR3 bases: TGTGCCAGCAGTCCACCGGGACACTTGACTGGCTATGGCTACACCTTC. Its translation is CASSPPGHLTGYGYTF.

This clonotype appeared a single time. V gene TRBV7-9 combines with J gene TRBJ1-3; D is ambiguous. Germline CDR1 and CDR2: SEHNR and FQNEAQ (reference sequence). V was clipped by 0 bases and J by 0 bases, with 6 bases between them. This CDR3 region has 15 residues. The CDR3 loop reads CASSLALGSGNTIYF. CDR3 nucleotide sequence: TGTGCCAGCAGCTTAGCCTTAGGCTCTGGAAACACCATATATTTT.

This clonotype occurred a few times. The gene calls are TRBV9 and TRBJ1-1; D is ambiguous. V lost 0 bases to trimming and J lost 3 bases, with 6 bases between them. Germline loops: CDR1 SGDLS, CDR2 YYNGEE. The CDR3 contains 13 residues. CDR3 bases: TGTGCCAGCAGCGTAGAGGGATACACTGAAGCTTTCTTT. This sequence encodes CASSVEGYTEAFF.

This clonotype was observed many times. The chain carries TRBV12-3 or TRBV12-4 and TRBJ1-4, with TRBD1 identical over 7 bases. V lost 6 bases and J lost 4; bases outside the gene matches: 5. The CDR3 runs to 14 residues. The CDR3, as DNA: TGTGCCAGCAGACCGGGACAGATTAATGAAAAACTGTTTTTT. It encodes CASRPGQINEKLFF.

This clonotype has a handful of counts. The chain has TRBV2 and TRBJ2-1; D is uncertain. Germline CDR1 SNHLY, CDR2 FYNNEI. V lost 2 bases to trimming and J lost 4 bases, with 15 bases between them. This CDR3 is built from 16 residues. CDR3 sequence reads: CASSESVVSSYNEQFF. In DNA, the CDR3 is TGTGCCAGCAGTGAATCTGTGGTTAGTTCGTACAATGAGCAGTTCTTC.

This clonotype was recorded many times. The chain joins TRBV28 to TRBJ2-1; 11 bases map to TRBD2. V lost 4 bases and J lost 5; bases outside the gene matches: 1. CDR1 and CDR2 from the germline V gene are MDHEN and SYDVKM. CDR3 length: 14 amino acids. The CDR3 nucleotides are TGTGCCAGCAGTTGGGGACTAGCGGACAATGAGCAGTTCTTC. The encoded protein is CASSWGLADNEQFF. The full variable domain, completed using reference TRBV28 and TRBJ2-1, is DVKVTQSSRYLVKRTGEKVFLECVQDMDHENMFWYRQDPGLGLRLIYFSYDVKMKEKGDIPEGYSVSREKKERFSLILESASTNQTSMYLCASSWGLADNEQFFGPGTRLTVL.

In the case of this clonotype: One base away lies a much larger clone, so this may be a sequencing read error. J is TRBJ1-1 and V is TRBV6-2 or TRBV6-3; 9 bases are a match to TRBD1. The germline V gene encodes CDR1 MNHEY and CDR2 SVGEGT. This CDR3 comprises 12 residues. The V segment lost 5 bases and the J segment 10 bases; nucleotides outside the gene matches: 5. CDR3 sequence (DNA): TGTGCCAGCAGTATAAACAGGGGGCGAGCTTTCTTT. It yields the protein CASSINRGRAFF.